In its sample, the clone carrying this T cell receptor (beta chain) was seen once. Antigen: not known. The J segment lost 2 bases and the V segment lost 6 bases, leaving 15 bases of the junction unmatched. CDR3 length equals 17 residues. Per germline, CDR1 MRHNA and CDR2 SNTAGT. The data originate from a study of cytomegalovirus exposure and HLA in healthy donors. General study points: In a later analysis, the majority of CMV-associated beta chains seemingly showed HLA restriction. Analyzed later, association rates of TCRs varied across HLA loci, with DRB1 most and HLA-C fewest. Indistinguishable V segments, including TRBV6-2 and TRBV6-3, were excluded.

It was with 60 Vbeta and 13 Jbeta primers that the PCR ran. Sequencing was performed with immunoSEQ multiplex PCR; in TCRdb, only in-frame clones are kept and a portion is missing. This table has nearly 200,000 clones, roughly 81% appearing once. The origin of this receptor is a woman in her twenties or thirties in good health and CMV-seropositive. Material: PBMCs. The chain is built from TRBV6-4 and TRBJ2-5; 7 nucleotides match TRBD1. The CDR3 sequence: CASRTIGPGQRQETQYF. The CDR3 bases are TGTGCCAGCAGGACGATTGGACCGGGACAGAGACAAGAGACCCAGTACTTC.